The 11 T cell receptor beta chains given below trace back to one sample, sequenced in a study of shared clonotypes between healthy human individuals (dated by TCRdb to 2019 to 2021). Receptor libraries were prepared by the immunoSEQ multiplex PCR assay. The source is immuneACCESS, and TCRdb retained only in-frame sequences with V and J called. Part of the clones is not carried over; for the studies checked, unresolved V genes explain less than half of this, and the remainder is unexplained. This sample is represented by some 690,000 clones; less than 95% of them were singletons. In total, the top ten clones hold about 33% of the sample. Input material: memory CD8+ T cells from PBMCs. The cell subset or site label here, explained by the study, means: CD45RO+ cells pooled with CCR7-negative TemRA cells. The receptors were gathered from a man in his late teens or twenties in good health. Some clones in this sample may be carry-over from other donors' samples.

The chain has TRBV7-8 and TRBJ2-1; weak D call: TRBD2 (5 bases). V lost 1 base and J 0 bases, leaving 10 bases between the germline ends. The CDR3 runs 16 residues. Germline-derived CDR1 and CDR2 are SGHVS and FQNEAQ. The CDR3 sequence: CASSLVGSVSYNEQFF. The CDR3 DNA sequence: TGTGCCAGCAGCTTAGTTGGGAGTGTCTCCTACAATGAGCAGTTCTTC.

The chain joins TRBV5-6 to TRBJ2-3; tentatively, D is TRBD2 (5 bases). The CDR3 is 15 amino acids. V lost 4 bases and J lost 1, with 13 bases in between. The germline CDR1 and CDR2 sequences are SGHDT and YYEEEE. DNA for the CDR3: TGTGCCAGCAGCCAGACTCTGGAGGGCACAGATACGCAGTATTTT. Encoded protein: CASSQTLEGTDTQYF.

V and J are TRBV10-3 and TRBJ2-7; unclear D gene. The CDR3 is 11 residues long. CDR1 is ENHRY, CDR2 SYGVKD, per germline. V lost 8 bases to trimming and J lost 4 bases, with 9 bases between them. The CDR3 reads CAIHSGYEQYF. CDR3 DNA sequence: TGTGCCATCCACTCAGGATACGAGCAGTACTTC.

The chain uses TRBV6-5 and TRBJ2-7; the D is unclear. Germline V gene lookup returns CDR1 MNHEY and CDR2 SVGAGI. This CDR3 has 15 amino acids. V was trimmed by 0 bases and J by 1 base, leaving 10 bases between them. CDR3 bases: TGTGCCAGCAGTTACTCGAATTCCCCATCCTACGAGCAGTACTTC. The encoded protein is CASSYSNSPSYEQYF.

The chain combines TRBV11-2 with TRBJ2-7; 8 nucleotides align to TRBD2. After removal of 4 bases from V and 2 bases from J, the junction contained 4 bases not matched to a gene. The CDR3 totals 14 residues. Per germline, CDR1 SGHAT and CDR2 FQNNGV. The CDR3 coding sequence is TGTGCCAGCAGCTCCCTAGCGGGTACCTACGAGCAGTACTTC. It yields the protein CASSSLAGTYEQYF.

V gene TRBV6-5 combines with J gene TRBJ2-7; perhaps TRBD1 as D (5 bases). From germline, CDR1 is MNHEY and CDR2 SVGAGI. Trimming removed 5 bases from V and 2 bases from J, with 10 bases in between. The CDR3 sequence is 13 residues long. This chain's CDR3 is CASSNKGTYEQYF. CDR3 sequence (DNA): TGTGCCAGCAGTAACAAGGGGACCTACGAGCAGTACTTC.

The genes are TRBV27 and TRBJ2-5; 14 nucleotides match TRBD2. V lost 3 bases and J lost 3; bases outside the gene matches: 3. Germline CDR1 MNHEY, CDR2 SMNVEV (reference sequence). CDR3 length: 16 residues. CDR3: CASSLRGLAGEETQYF. CDR3 nucleotides: TGTGCCAGCAGTTTGAGGGGACTAGCGGGAGAAGAGACCCAGTACTTC.

V gene TRBV28 combines with J gene TRBJ1-3; 7 nucleotides agree with TRBD1. This CDR3 is built from 14 residues. CDR1 and CDR2 from the germline V gene are MDHEN and SYDVKM. Unmatched junction bases numbered 4, after V lost 8 bases and J lost 0 bases. The CDR3 DNA sequence: TGTGCCAGCCGACAGGGAACCTCTGGAAACACCATATATTTT. It encodes CASRQGTSGNTIYF.

V gene TRBV27 combines with J gene TRBJ2-5; no reliable D call. CDR1 MNHEY and CDR2 SMNVEV come from the germline V gene (reference sequence). V was clipped by 2 bases and J by 1 base, with 14 bases between them. This CDR3 spans 16 amino acids. In DNA form, the CDR3 reads TGTGCCAGCAGTTTAGGAGTCAGGCCCCTCCAAGAGACCCAGTACTTC. This gives the protein CASSLGVRPLQETQYF.

The chain recombines TRBV27 with TRBJ2-7; unclear D gene. V lost 5 bases and J 3 bases, leaving 11 bases between the germline ends. The germline V gene encodes CDR1 MNHEY and CDR2 SMNVEV (reference sequence). The CDR3 has 13 amino acids. CDR3 sequence: CASSPSFLYEQYF. The CDR3 bases are TGTGCCAGCAGTCCCTCCTTCCTCTACGAGCAGTACTTC.

The CDR3 DNA is TGTGCCAGCAGGGGCAGGGGGTATGAGCAGTTCTTC. It yields the protein CASRGRGYEQFF. The gene calls are TRBV6-5 and TRBJ2-1, with 7 bases matching TRBD1. The V gene end was trimmed by 6 bases and the J gene end by 8 bases; junction bases not matched to a gene: 4. From germline, CDR1 is MNHEY and CDR2 SVGAGI. This CDR3 is 12 amino acids long.